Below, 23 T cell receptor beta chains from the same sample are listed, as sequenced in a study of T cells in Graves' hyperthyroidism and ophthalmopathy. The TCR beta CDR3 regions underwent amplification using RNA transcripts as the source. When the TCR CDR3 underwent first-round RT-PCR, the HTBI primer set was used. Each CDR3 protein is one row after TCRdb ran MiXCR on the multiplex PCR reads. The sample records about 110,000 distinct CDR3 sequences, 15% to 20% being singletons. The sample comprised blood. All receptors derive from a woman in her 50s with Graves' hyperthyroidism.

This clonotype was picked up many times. This CDR3 is CASRGTDTQYF. The CDR3 region has the DNA TGTGCCAGCAGGGGCACAGATACGCAGTATTTT. This sequence joins TRBV6-1 and TRBJ2-3, with D unclear. Trimming shortened V by 6 bases and J by 1 base, and 2 bases separated the two germline ends. The CDR3 sequence is 11 residues long. Looked up from germline, CDR1 is MNHNS and CDR2 is SASEGT.

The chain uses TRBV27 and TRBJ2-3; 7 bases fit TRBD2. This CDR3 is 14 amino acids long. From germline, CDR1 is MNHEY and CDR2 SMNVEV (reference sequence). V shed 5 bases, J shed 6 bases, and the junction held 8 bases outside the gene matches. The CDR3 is CASSRGLDPDTQYF. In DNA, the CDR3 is TGTGCCAGCAGTAGAGGACTAGATCCCGATACGCAGTATTTT.

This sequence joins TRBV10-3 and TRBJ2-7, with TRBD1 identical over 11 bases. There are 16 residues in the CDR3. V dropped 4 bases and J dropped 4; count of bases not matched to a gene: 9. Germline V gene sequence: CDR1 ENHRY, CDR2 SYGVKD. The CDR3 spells CAISGGGQGVYYEQYF. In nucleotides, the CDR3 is TGTGCCATCAGTGGAGGGGGACAGGGGGTGTATTACGAGCAGTACTTC.

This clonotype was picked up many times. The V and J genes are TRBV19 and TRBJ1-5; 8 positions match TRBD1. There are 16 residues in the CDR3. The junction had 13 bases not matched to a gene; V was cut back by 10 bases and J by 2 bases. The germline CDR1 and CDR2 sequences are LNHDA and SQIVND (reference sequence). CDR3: CATLGQGRFGNQPQHF. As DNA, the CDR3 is TGTGCCACTCTCGGACAGGGAAGGTTCGGCAATCAGCCCCAGCATTTT.

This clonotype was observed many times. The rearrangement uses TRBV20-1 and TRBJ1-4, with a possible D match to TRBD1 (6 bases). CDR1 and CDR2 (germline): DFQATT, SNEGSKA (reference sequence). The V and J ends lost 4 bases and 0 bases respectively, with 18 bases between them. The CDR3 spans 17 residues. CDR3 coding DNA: TGCAGTGCTAAACCAGGGGATTACGGTGCAACTAATGAAAAACTGTTTTTT. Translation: CSAKPGDYGATNEKLFF.

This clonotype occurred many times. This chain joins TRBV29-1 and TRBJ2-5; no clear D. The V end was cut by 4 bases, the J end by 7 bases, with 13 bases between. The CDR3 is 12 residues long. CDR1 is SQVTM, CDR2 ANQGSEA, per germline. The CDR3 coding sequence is TGCAGCGTTGTTGAGAATATGGGGACCCAGTACTTC. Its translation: CSVVENMGTQYF.

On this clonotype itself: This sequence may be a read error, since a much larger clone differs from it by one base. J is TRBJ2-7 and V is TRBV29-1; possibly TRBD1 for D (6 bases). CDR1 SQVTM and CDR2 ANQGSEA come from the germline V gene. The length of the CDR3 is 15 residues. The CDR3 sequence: CSVKRHQQGTYKQYF. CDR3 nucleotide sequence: TGCAGTGTTAAGCGGCATCAGCAGGGGACCTACAAGCAGTACTTC.

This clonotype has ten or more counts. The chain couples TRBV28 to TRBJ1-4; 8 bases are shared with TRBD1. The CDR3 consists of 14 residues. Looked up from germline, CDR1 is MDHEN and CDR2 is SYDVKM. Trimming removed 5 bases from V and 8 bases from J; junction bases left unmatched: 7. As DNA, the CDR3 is TGTGCCAGCAGTCCAGGGGGCATAGGGGAAAAACTGTTTTTT. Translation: CASSPGGIGEKLFF. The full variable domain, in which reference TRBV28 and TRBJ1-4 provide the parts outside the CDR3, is DVKVTQSSRYLVKRTGEKVFLECVQDMDHENMFWYRQDPGLGLRLIYFSYDVKMKEKGDIPEGYSVSREKKERFSLILESASTNQTSMYLCASSPGGIGEKLFFGSGTQLSVL.

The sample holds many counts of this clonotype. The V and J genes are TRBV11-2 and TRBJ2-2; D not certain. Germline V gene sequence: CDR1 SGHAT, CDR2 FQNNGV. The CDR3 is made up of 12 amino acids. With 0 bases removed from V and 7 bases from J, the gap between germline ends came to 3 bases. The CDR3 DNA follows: TGTGCCAGCAGCTTAGATTACGGGGAGCTGTTTTTT. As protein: CASSLDYGELFF.

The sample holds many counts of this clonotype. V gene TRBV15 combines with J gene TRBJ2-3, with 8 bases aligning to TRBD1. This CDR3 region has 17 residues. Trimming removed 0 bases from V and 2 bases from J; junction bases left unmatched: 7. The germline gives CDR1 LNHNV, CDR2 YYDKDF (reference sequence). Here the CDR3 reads CATSRDLDRAITDTQYF. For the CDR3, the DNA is TGTGCCACCAGCAGAGATCTGGACAGGGCAATCACAGATACGCAGTATTTT.

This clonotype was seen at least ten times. The CDR3 is CSARDSITYEQYF. The CDR3 DNA reads TGCAGTGCTAGAGATAGTATTACCTACGAGCAGTACTTC. The chain has TRBV20-1 and TRBJ2-7; D is ambiguous. The CDR3 spans 13 residues. Germline values: CDR1 DFQATT, CDR2 SNEGSKA (reference sequence). Trimming took off 0 bases at V and 2 bases at J, with 8 bases between the two ends.

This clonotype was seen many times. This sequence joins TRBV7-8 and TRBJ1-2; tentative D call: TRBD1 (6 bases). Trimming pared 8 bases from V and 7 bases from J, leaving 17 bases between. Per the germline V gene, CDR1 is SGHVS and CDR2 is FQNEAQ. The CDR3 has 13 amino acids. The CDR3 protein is CASRPGAGSGYTF. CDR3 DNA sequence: TGTGCCAGCCGTCCGGGGGCAGGTAGTGGCTACACCTTC.

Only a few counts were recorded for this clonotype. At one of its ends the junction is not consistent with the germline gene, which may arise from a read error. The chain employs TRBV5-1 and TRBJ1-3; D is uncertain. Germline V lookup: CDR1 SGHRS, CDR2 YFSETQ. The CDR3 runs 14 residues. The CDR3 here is CASSLGGSGNTTYF. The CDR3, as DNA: TGCGCCAGCAGCTTGGGAGGGTCTGGAAACACCACATATTTT.

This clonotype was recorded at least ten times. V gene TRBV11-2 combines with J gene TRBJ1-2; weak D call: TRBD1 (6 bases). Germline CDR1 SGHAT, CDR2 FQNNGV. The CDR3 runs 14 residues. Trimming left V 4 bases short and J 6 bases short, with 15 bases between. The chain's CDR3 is CASSSTRHRDGYTF. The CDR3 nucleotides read TGTGCCAGCAGCTCTACCCGCCACAGGGATGGCTACACCTTC.

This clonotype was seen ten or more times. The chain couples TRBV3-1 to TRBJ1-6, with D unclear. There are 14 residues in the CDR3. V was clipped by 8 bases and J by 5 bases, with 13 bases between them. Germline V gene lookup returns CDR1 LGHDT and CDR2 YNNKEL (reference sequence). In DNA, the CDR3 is TGTGCCAGCCGACTACGGGAGGATAATTCACCCCTCCACTTT. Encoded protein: CASRLREDNSPLHF.

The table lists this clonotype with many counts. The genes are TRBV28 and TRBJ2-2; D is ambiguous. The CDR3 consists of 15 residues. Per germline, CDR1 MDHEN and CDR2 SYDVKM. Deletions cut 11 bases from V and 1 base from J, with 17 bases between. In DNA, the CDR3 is TGTGCCGCCGGAAGAGCCGGTGGGAACACCGGGGAGCTGTTTTTT. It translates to CAAGRAGGNTGELFF.

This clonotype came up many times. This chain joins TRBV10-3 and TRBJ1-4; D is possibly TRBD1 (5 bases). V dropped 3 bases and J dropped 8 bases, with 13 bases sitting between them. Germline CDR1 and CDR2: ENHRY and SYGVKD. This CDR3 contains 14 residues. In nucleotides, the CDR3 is TGTGCCATCAGTGATGGGAGGGGCGAGGAAAAACTGTTTTTT. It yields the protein CAISDGRGEEKLFF.

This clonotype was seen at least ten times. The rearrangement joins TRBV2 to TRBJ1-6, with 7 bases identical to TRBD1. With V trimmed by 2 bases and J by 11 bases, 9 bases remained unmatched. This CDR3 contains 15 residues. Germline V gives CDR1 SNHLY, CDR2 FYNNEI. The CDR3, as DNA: TGTGCCAGCAGTGAAAGCCGACAGGGAAGCGCACCCCTCCACTTT. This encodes CASSESRQGSAPLHF.

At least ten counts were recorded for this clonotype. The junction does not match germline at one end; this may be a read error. The CDR3 DNA follows: TGTGCCAGCAGATTAGCGGGACCCACTTATCTCTCCTACAATGAGCAGTTCTTC. Translating gives CASRLAGPTYLSYNEQFF. The gene calls are TRBV12-3 or TRBV12-4 and TRBJ2-1; 8 bases fit TRBD2. The length of the CDR3 is 18 residues.

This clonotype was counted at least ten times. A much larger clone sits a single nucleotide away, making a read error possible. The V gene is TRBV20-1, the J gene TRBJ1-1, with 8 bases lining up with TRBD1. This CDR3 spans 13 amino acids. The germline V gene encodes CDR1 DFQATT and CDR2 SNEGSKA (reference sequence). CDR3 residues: CSARRDRNTEALF. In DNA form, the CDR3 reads TGCAGTGCTAGGAGGGACAGGAACACTGAAGCTCTCTTT.

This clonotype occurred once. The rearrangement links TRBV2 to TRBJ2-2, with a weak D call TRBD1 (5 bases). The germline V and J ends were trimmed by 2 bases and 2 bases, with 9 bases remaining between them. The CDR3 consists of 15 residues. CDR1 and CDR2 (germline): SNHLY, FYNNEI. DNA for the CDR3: TGTGCCAGCAGTGAACAGGGCGGAAACACCGGGGAGCTGTTTTTT. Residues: CASSEQGGNTGELFF. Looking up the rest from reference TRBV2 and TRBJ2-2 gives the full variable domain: EPEVTQTPSHQVTQMGQEVILRCVPISNHLYFYWYRQILGQKVEFLVSFYNNEISEKSEIFDDQFSVERPDGSNFTLKIRSTKLEDSAMYFCASSEQGGNTGELFFGEGSRLTVL.

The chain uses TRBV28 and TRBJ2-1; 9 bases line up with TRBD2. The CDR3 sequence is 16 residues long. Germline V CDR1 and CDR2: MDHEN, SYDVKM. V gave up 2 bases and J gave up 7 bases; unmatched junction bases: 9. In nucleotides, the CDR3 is TGTGCCAGCAGTTTACTTTCGACTAGCGGAAGAAATGAGCAGTTCTTC. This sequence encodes CASSLLSTSGRNEQFF.

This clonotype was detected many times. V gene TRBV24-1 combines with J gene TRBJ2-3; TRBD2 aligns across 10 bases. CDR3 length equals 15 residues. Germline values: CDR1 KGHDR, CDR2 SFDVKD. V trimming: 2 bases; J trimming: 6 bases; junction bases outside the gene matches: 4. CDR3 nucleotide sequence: TGTGCCACCAGTGATTGGCTAGCGGGAGAGGATACGCAGTATTTT. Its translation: CATSDWLAGEDTQYF.